Below are 15 T cell receptor beta chains sequenced from a single sample in a study of blood T cell repertoires in COVID-19. Measured with immunoSEQ multiplex PCR; TCRdb has only the in-frame clones, and not every one. The table includes about 160,000 clones, around 74% detected once. Specimen: peripheral blood. These receptors originate from a man between 65 and 79 years old with acute or convalescent COVID-19.

This clone has a single count. The chain employs TRBV5-5 and TRBJ2-2; weak D call: TRBD1 (6 bases). Germline CDR1 reads SGHKS; CDR2 reads YYEKEE (reference sequence). Trimming removed 0 bases from V and 3 bases from J, with 18 bases in between. This CDR3 region has 18 residues. The CDR3: CASSLAWAGTTDTGELFF. The CDR3 nucleotides are TGTGCCAGCAGCTTGGCCTGGGCCGGGACAACAGACACCGGGGAGCTGTTTTTT.

The chain recombines TRBV2 with TRBJ2-7; possible D gene TRBD2, 6 bases. From germline, CDR1 is SNHLY and CDR2 FYNNEI. The CDR3 is 14 residues long. The V and J ends lost 2 bases and 7 bases respectively, with 15 bases between them. The CDR3 nucleotides read TGTGCCAGCAGTGAACAAAGGAGGGCTATGGAGCAGTACTTC. Protein: CASSEQRRAMEQYF.

The chain links TRBV28 to TRBJ2-2; 8 bases align to TRBD1. V shed 5 bases and J 4 bases; nucleotides not matched to a gene: 9. Germline V gene lookup returns CDR1 MDHEN and CDR2 SYDVKM. This CDR3 spans 16 amino acids. The CDR3 DNA reads TGTGCCAGCAGTCCCCGGACAGGGAGTAGCACCGGGGAGCTGTTTTTT. Translation: CASSPRTGSSTGELFF.

This chain's CDR3 is CASSPGQGATGYF. In DNA form, the CDR3 reads TGTGCCAGCAGCCCGGGACAGGGGGCAACGGGGTATTTT. The chain has TRBV27 and TRBJ2-3; TRBD1 matches 12 bases. Trimming at V came to 6 bases and at J to 14 bases, leaving 9 bases not matched to a gene. Per germline, CDR1 MNHEY and CDR2 SMNVEV (reference sequence). There are 13 residues in the CDR3.

V gene TRBV19 combines with J gene TRBJ1-1; TRBD1 matches at 10 bases. The germline V gene encodes CDR1 LNHDA and CDR2 SQIVND (reference sequence). The V gene end was trimmed by 4 bases and the J gene end by 4 bases; junction bases not matched to a gene: 6. The CDR3 totals 15 residues. CDR3 loop: CASSTTGGGFTEAFF. DNA of the CDR3: TGTGCCAGTAGTACGACAGGGGGCGGTTTCACTGAAGCTTTCTTT.

V usage is TRBV25-1 and J usage is TRBJ2-2, with TRBD2 identical over 8 bases. Germline-derived CDR1 and CDR2 are MGHDK and SYGVNS. This CDR3 comprises 16 residues. V shed 3 bases, J shed 6 bases, and the junction held 9 bases outside the gene matches. CDR3 amino acids: CASSDTGTRVAGELFF. CDR3 bases: TGTGCCAGCAGTGACACCGGGACTAGGGTCGCCGGGGAGCTGTTTTTT.

This clone appeared a few times. The chain has TRBV5-1 and TRBJ2-2; D is perhaps TRBD1 (6 bases). From germline, CDR1 is SGHRS and CDR2 YFSETQ. The CDR3 contains 15 residues. The V and J ends lost 3 bases and 4 bases respectively, with 13 bases between them. DNA of the CDR3: TGCGCCAGCAGCTCCAGACCAGGGGCCACCGGGGAGCTGTTTTTT. Its protein is CASSSRPGATGELFF. Based on the CDR3 plus reference TRBV5-1 and TRBJ2-2, the full variable domain is KAGVTQTPRYLIKTRGQQVTLSCSPISGHRSVSWYQQTPGQGLQFLFEYFSETQRNKGNFPGRFSGRQFSNSRSEMNVSTLELGDSALYLCASSSRPGATGELFFGEGSRLTVL.

The V gene is TRBV29-1, the J gene TRBJ2-7; a possible D gene is TRBD2 (6 bases). V shed 4 bases and J shed 3 bases, with 13 bases lying between them. CDR3 length: 13 residues. Germline assignment: CDR1 SQVTM and CDR2 ANQGSEA. The CDR3 spells CSVAAQGGYEQYF. CDR3 coding DNA: TGCAGCGTTGCGGCTCAGGGAGGCTACGAGCAGTACTTC.

This chain uses TRBV6-5 with TRBJ1-2; D may be TRBD1 (5 bases). Germline V gene sequence: CDR1 MNHEY, CDR2 SVGAGI. V lost 6 bases to trimming and J lost 2 bases, with 13 bases between them. The CDR3 contains 14 residues. Written as DNA, the CDR3 is TGTGCCAGCAGAGAGGCGGGGGACAACTATGGCTACACCTTC. Its translation is CASREAGDNYGYTF.

The chain carries TRBV4-1 and TRBJ1-2; 9 bases line up with TRBD1. After removal of 0 bases from V and 5 bases from J, the junction contained 13 bases not matched to a gene. This CDR3 is built from 18 residues. Germline V gives CDR1 MGHRA, CDR2 YSYEKL. CDR3 protein: CASSQEGTGMWEGYGYTF. The CDR3 DNA reads TGCGCCAGCAGCCAAGAGGGGACAGGGATGTGGGAGGGATATGGCTACACCTTC.

The CDR3 loop is CASSSENTLTAYNEQFF. CDR3 nucleotide sequence: TGCGCCAGCAGCTCGGAGAACACTTTAACCGCCTACAATGAGCAGTTCTTC. V gene TRBV5-1 combines with J gene TRBJ2-1; D uncertain. Germline V gives CDR1 SGHRS, CDR2 YFSETQ. CDR3 size: 17 residues. Trimming took 3 bases from V and 2 from J, leaving 18 bases between them.

This clone was recorded at least ten times. This specimen includes other DNA sequences encoding the same CDR3. The V call is TRBV11-1, the J call TRBJ1-6, with TRBD1 matching 8 bases. V shed 5 bases and J 5 bases; nucleotides not matched to a gene: 2. CDR1 and CDR2 from the germline V gene are SGHAT and FQDESV (reference sequence). The CDR3 is 14 residues long. The CDR3 loop reads CASSRTGNNSPLHF. The CDR3 DNA follows: TGTGCCAGCAGCAGGACAGGGAATAATTCACCCCTCCACTTT.

The rearrangement joins TRBV27 to TRBJ2-7, with TRBD1 identical over 8 bases. This CDR3 is 15 amino acids long. Germline CDR1 is MNHEY and CDR2 is SMNVEV (reference sequence). The V segment lost 7 bases and the J segment 2 bases; nucleotides outside the gene matches: 10. CDR3 in DNA: TGTGCCAGCAAAACTTCGGGACAGGCGCCCTACGAGCAGTACTTC. It encodes CASKTSGQAPYEQYF.

This sequence joins TRBV30 and TRBJ1-1; possible D gene TRBD1, 6 bases. V lost 3 bases and J 7 bases, leaving 15 bases between the germline ends. Looked up from germline, CDR1 is GTSNPN and CDR2 is SVGIG (reference sequence). This CDR3 has 13 amino acids. DNA of the CDR3: TGTGCCTGGAGGACTCAGGGGAAGATTGAAGCTTTCTTT. Translating gives CAWRTQGKIEAFF.

The chain is built from TRBV2 and TRBJ1-1, with TRBD1 identical over 10 bases. The CDR3 loop spans 16 amino acids. The ends lost 6 bases at V and 0 bases at J; junction bases unmatched: 7. CDR1 and CDR2 (germline): SNHLY, FYNNEI. The CDR3 region has the DNA TGTGCCAGCAGCTCCGGGACAGGGGCGTTGAACACTGAAGCTTTCTTT. Encoded protein: CASSSGTGALNTEAFF. Full variable domain (outside the CDR3, taken from reference TRBV2 and TRBJ1-1): EPEVTQTPSHQVTQMGQEVILRCVPISNHLYFYWYRQILGQKVEFLVSFYNNEISEKSEIFDDQFSVERPDGSNFTLKIRSTKLEDSAMYFCASSSGTGALNTEAFFGQGTRLTVV.